These 14 T cell receptor beta chains originate from one sample sequenced in a study of response to subunit inactivated influenza vaccine. Each CDR3 protein is one row after TCRdb ran MiXCR on the RT-PCR reads. The table has some 540,000 distinct CDR3 sequences, roughly 23% seen once. This sample was also put to use in a study of T cells expressing NK-cell markers. That work states: The authors generated TCR beta cDNA through 5'RACE template switching with UMIs.

Sequencing used CD4+ T cells sorted from PBMCs, obtained 11 to 12 days after vaccination. Every receptor here comes from a man aged 50 to 59 who received an inactivated influenza vaccine.

This clonotype turned up a few times. The V gene is TRBV6-5, the J gene TRBJ2-3, with D unresolved. Germline values: CDR1 MNHEY, CDR2 SVGAGI. This CDR3 has 15 residues. V was clipped by 4 bases and J by 2 bases, with 13 bases between them. The CDR3 coding sequence is TGTGCCAGCAGTTCCCCCCGTGGTTACACAGATACGCAGTATTTT. It translates to CASSSPRGYTDTQYF.

V and J are TRBV6-1 and TRBJ2-1; 9 bases match TRBD1. Germline values: CDR1 MNHNS, CDR2 SASEGT. V gave up 6 bases and J gave up 5 bases; unmatched junction bases: 5. This CDR3 region has 14 residues. Here the CDR3 reads CASRTGGAHNEQFF. The DNA of the CDR3 is TGTGCCAGCAGAACAGGGGGCGCACACAATGAGCAGTTCTTC.

This clonotype was counted only a few times. The chain uses TRBV3-1 and TRBJ1-5; 7 nucleotides match TRBD1. Per germline, CDR1 LGHDT and CDR2 YNNKEL (reference sequence). The CDR3 consists of 14 residues. J was trimmed by 3 bases and V by 3 bases; bases with no gene match: 2. Here the CDR3 DNA reads TGTGCCAGCAGCCAGACAGGGTTCAATCAGCCCCAGCATTTT. Encoded protein: CASSQTGFNQPQHF. Full variable domain (rest looked up from reference TRBV3-1 and TRBJ1-5): DTAVSQTPKYLVTQMGNDKSIKCEQNLGHDTMYWYKQDSKKFLKIMFSYNNKELIINETVPNRFSPKSPDKAHLNLHINSLELGDSAVYFCASSQTGFNQPQHFGDGTRLSIL.

The chain couples TRBV5-1 to TRBJ1-3; 7 bases align to TRBD1. The ends lost 5 bases at V and 0 bases at J; junction bases unmatched: 8. The CDR3 has 16 amino acids. The germline gives CDR1 SGHRS, CDR2 YFSETQ. The CDR3: CASSLTGPNSGNTIYF. CDR3 DNA sequence: TGCGCCAGCAGTTTGACAGGGCCCAACTCTGGAAACACCATATATTTT.

CDR3 protein: CASSYERTRGLFTGELFF. CDR3 in DNA: TGTGCCAGCAGTTACGAAAGGACCAGGGGTCTGTTTACCGGGGAGCTGTTTTTT. The chain is built from TRBV6-2 or TRBV6-3 and TRBJ2-2, with D perhaps matching TRBD1 (6 bases). This CDR3 is built from 18 residues. Germline V gene sequence: CDR1 MNHEY, CDR2 SVGEGT. V shed 2 bases and J shed 5 bases, with 21 bases lying between them.

This clonotype was counted between two and nine times. The V gene is TRBV10-3, the J gene TRBJ1-2; D remains ambiguous. CDR3 length: 12 residues. Germline V gene sequence: CDR1 ENHRY, CDR2 SYGVKD. V was shortened by 3 bases and J by 7 bases, with 9 bases between the two germline ends. Here the CDR3 DNA reads TGTGCCATCAGTGACGGGAGCCCTGGCTACACCTTC. The encoded protein is CAISDGSPGYTF.

The genes are TRBV7-2 and TRBJ2-2, with 7 bases aligning to TRBD2. J was trimmed by 6 bases and V by 5 bases; bases with no gene match: 3. Germline V gene sequence: CDR1 SGHTA, CDR2 FQGNSA. CDR3 length equals 13 residues. The CDR3 sequence: CASSRGEPGELFF. In nucleotides, the CDR3 is TGTGCCAGCAGCCGGGGGGAGCCCGGGGAGCTGTTTTTT. The full variable domain, in which reference TRBV7-2 and TRBJ2-2 provide the parts outside the CDR3, is GAGVSQSPSNKVTEKGKDVELRCDPISGHTALYWYRQSLGQGLEFLIYFQGNSAPDKSGLPSDRFSAERTGGSVSTLTIQRTQQEDSAVYLCASSRGEPGELFFGEGSRLTVL.

This clonotype has just a few counts. The chain carries TRBV27 and TRBJ2-7; a possible D gene is TRBD2 (5 bases). From germline, CDR1 is MNHEY and CDR2 SMNVEV (reference sequence). The CDR3 has 14 amino acids. V shed 1 base and J shed 5 bases, with 12 bases lying between them. In DNA form, the CDR3 reads TGTGCCAGCAGTTTATGGGGTCCTAGCAACGAGCAGTACTTC. It encodes CASSLWGPSNEQYF.

V usage is TRBV5-1 and J usage is TRBJ2-1; unclear D gene. Germline V lookup: CDR1 SGHRS, CDR2 YFSETQ. The V end lost 2 bases, the J end lost 4 bases, and 10 bases lay between the germline ends. The CDR3 runs to 14 residues. The CDR3 protein is CASSFGPKYNEQFF. The DNA for the CDR3 is TGCGCCAGCAGCTTTGGGCCAAAGTACAATGAGCAGTTCTTC.

The chain joins TRBV5-8 to TRBJ2-1, with TRBD1 matching over 9 bases. The CDR3 consists of 15 residues. Unmatched junction bases numbered 9, after V lost 4 bases and J lost 7 bases. The germline gives CDR1 SGHTS, CDR2 YDEGEE. The CDR3 loop is CASSPGTGRSNEQFF. In DNA, the CDR3 is TGTGCCAGCAGCCCCGGGACAGGGAGGTCGAATGAGCAGTTCTTC.

This clonotype was counted only a few times. Here the CDR3 DNA reads TGCAGTAACGGACAGGGCTTTCGTTTGGAGACCCAGTACTTC. Translating it yields CSNGQGFRLETQYF. The chain recombines TRBV20-1 with TRBJ2-5; 8 nucleotides agree with TRBD1. The length of the CDR3 is 14 residues. V was clipped by 8 bases and J by 5 bases; unmatched bases: 13. Germline CDR1 and CDR2: DFQATT and SNEGSKA (reference sequence).

V and J are TRBV5-1 and TRBJ1-4; TRBD1 is a possible D gene (5 bases). The CDR3 contains 15 residues. Germline lookup yields CDR1 SGHRS and CDR2 YFSETQ. With 1 base removed from V and 7 bases from J, the gap between germline ends came to 14 bases. The CDR3 loop is CASSLWRGKGEKLFF. The CDR3 nucleotides read TGCGCCAGCAGCTTGTGGAGGGGAAAGGGTGAAAAACTGTTTTTT.

This clonotype was counted between two and nine times. The chain recombines TRBV5-1 with TRBJ2-1; 9 nucleotides agree with TRBD2. V gave up 7 bases and J gave up 10 bases; unmatched junction bases: 9. Germline V gene sequence: CDR1 SGHRS, CDR2 YFSETQ. This CDR3 has 13 residues. Here the CDR3 reads CASSGTSLNEQFF. CDR3 nucleotides: TGCGCCAGCTCGGGGACTAGCTTAAACGAGCAGTTCTTC.

This rearrangement joins TRBV3-1 to TRBJ2-1, with TRBD2 identical over 7 bases. CDR3 size: 16 residues. V lost 2 bases to trimming and J lost 5 bases; unmatched junction nucleotides: 9. Germline-derived CDR1 and CDR2 are LGHDT and YNNKEL (reference sequence). The DNA of the CDR3 is TGTGCCAGCAGCCAATGGGGGGGAGCTGGGAACAATGAGCAGTTCTTC. Protein product: CASSQWGGAGNNEQFF.